This T cell receptor (beta chain) was recovered during a study of regulatory T cells in long-lasting Graves disease (dated by TCRdb to 2020 to 2023). Turning to the overall study: In the newly diagnosed Graves' disease group, patients had been taking antithyroid drugs for less than 3 months. Peripheral blood TCR sequencing and RNA sequencing compared persistent Graves' disease patients with newly diagnosed Graves' disease patients. A total of about 35 samples underwent TCR sequencing, from about 13 patients with persistent Graves' disease and roughly 20 patients with newly diagnosed Graves' disease. The study was registered as a clinical trial and conducted in China. General conclusions and limits of the study: Persistent patients shared more public clonotypes among themselves (around 2,700) than newly diagnosed patients did (about 900). Lower TCR Shannon entropy and fewer highly expanded clones were observed in persistent Graves' disease patients than in newly diagnosed patients, which suggested clonal expansion. The authors noted that the small sample size was a limitation that may lower accuracy. Because the primary lesion, thyroid tissue, could not be accessed, the study looked at peripheral blood alone. TRBV28, TRBJ1-2 and TRBJ2-5 were preferentially used in persistent disease, while TRBV20-1 and TRBJ2-1 were favored in newly diagnosed disease. Sequencing and analysis were limited to the TCR beta chain.

The CDR3 runs 17 residues from the cysteine to the phenylalanine. The CDR3 DNA has 51 bases and is translated from base 1. Germline trimming: 5 bases from V, 1 base from J; junction bases outside gene matches: 9. CDR1 MDHEN and CDR2 SYDVKM were looked up in the germline V gene. The library was obtained by multiplex PCR. Sequencing was performed on an Illumina HiSeq 4000. CDR3 regions were amplified by Arm-PCR with iRepertoire HTBI primers to construct TCR beta libraries. PCR products were gel purified before sequencing. Regarding the original processing steps: Across samples, some 62 TRBV and 14 TRBJ segments were identified and used for gene usage analysis of CDR3 amino acid clonotypes. Filtered high-quality paired reads were merged into contigs using COPE and FqMerger. BLAST was used to align contigs to IMGT TRBV, TRBD and TRBJ reference genes, and CDR3 was defined according to IMGT. Any clonotype with a frequency above 0.1% was counted as a highly expanded clone. Shannon entropy was used to measure repertoire diversity, and the Gini coefficient was used to measure V-J evenness. A clonotype found in more than one individual was treated as public. TCRdb redid the processing of the public reads, applying fastp at Q25 and MiXCR, and retained in-frame beta chains. Each entry merges the rows of one CDR3 protein and shows their most common DNA and genes. These V and J calls are TCRdb output, not the study's own analysis. The sample table lists 300,000 to 400,000 distinct CDR3 sequences, about 20% of them with a count of one. Clones ranked in the top ten supply approximately 35% of the sample.

This clonotype was seen a few times. What antigen it recognizes has not been identified. No clone much larger than this one lies a single base away; base qualities are absent. Explained via the paper, the time point label denotes: newly diagnosed GD, antithyroid drugs for less than 3 months. For both TCR sequencing and RNA sequencing, RNA was extracted from PBMCs using TRIzol. Graves' disease was diagnosed according to American Thyroid Association guidelines. Patients for the study were recruited at an endocrinology department in Xi'an, China. Each patient gave 8.5 to 9.5 milliliters of peripheral blood, collected in an EDTA anticoagulant tube. Ficoll Paque Plus density gradient separation was used to isolate PBMCs, and no further T cell sorting was performed. RNA quality was checked with an Agilent 2100 Bioanalyzer and agarose gel, and concentration with a NanoDrop 2000.

The specimen comprised peripheral blood mononuclear cells (PBMCs), sampled at new diagnosis, from a patient treated with antithyroid drugs. The receptor chain draws on TRBV28 and TRBJ1-5, with 9 junctional bases fitting TRBD1. The receptor comes from a female donor with Graves disease. Read as DNA, the sequence is TGTGCCAGCAGTCCCTGGACAGGGGAAGGGAGCAATCAGCCCCAGCATTTT. It is translated as CASSPWTGEGSNQPQHF.